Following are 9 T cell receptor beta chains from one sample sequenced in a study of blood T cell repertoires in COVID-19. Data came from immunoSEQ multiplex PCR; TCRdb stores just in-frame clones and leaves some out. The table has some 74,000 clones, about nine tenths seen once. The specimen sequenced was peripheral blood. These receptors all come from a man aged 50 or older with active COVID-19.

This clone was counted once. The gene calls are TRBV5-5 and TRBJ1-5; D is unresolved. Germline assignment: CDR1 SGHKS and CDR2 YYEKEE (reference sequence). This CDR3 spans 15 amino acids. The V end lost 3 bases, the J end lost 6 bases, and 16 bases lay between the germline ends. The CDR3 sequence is CASSSEVEVGQPQHF. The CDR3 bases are TGTGCCAGCAGCTCGGAAGTCGAGGTTGGTCAGCCCCAGCATTTT.

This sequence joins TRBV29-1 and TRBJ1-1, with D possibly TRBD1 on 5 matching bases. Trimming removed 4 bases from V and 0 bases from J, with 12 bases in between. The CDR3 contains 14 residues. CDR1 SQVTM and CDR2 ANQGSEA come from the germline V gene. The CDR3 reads CSVGASTVNTEAFF. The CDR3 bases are TGCAGCGTTGGTGCGTCGACAGTGAACACTGAAGCTTTCTTT. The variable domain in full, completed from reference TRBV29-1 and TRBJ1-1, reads SAVISQKPSRDICQRGTSLTIQCQVDSQVTMMFWYRQQPGQSLTLIATANQGSEATYESGFVIDKFPISRPNLTFSTLTVSNMSPEDSSIYLCSVGASTVNTEAFFGQGTRLTVV.

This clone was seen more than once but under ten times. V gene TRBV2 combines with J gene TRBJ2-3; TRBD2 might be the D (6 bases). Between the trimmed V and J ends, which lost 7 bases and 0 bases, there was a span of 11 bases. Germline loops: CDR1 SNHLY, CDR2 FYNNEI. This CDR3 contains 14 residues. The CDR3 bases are TGTGCCAGCAAGGCGGGGCATAGCACAGATACGCAGTATTTT. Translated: CASKAGHSTDTQYF.

CDR3 in amino acids: CASRPGGANTEAFF. DNA for the CDR3: TGTGCCAGCAGACCAGGGGGCGCGAACACTGAAGCTTTCTTT. V gene TRBV6-6 combines with J gene TRBJ1-1; 8 bases fit TRBD1. J lost 1 base, V lost 6 bases, and 4 bases had no gene match. Germline assignment: CDR1 MNHNY and CDR2 SVGAGI (reference sequence). This CDR3 comprises 14 residues.

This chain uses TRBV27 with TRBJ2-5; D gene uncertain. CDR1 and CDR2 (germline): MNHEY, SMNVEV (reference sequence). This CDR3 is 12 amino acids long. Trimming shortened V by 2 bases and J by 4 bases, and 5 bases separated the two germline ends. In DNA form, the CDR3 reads TGTGCCAGCAGTTTAAACGGAGAGACCCAGTACTTC. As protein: CASSLNGETQYF.

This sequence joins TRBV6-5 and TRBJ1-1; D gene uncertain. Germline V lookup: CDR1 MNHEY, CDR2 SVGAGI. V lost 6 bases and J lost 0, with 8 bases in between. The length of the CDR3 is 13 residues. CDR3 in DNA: TGTGCCAGCAGAAAAGCTTTGAACACTGAAGCTTTCTTT. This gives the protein CASRKALNTEAFF.

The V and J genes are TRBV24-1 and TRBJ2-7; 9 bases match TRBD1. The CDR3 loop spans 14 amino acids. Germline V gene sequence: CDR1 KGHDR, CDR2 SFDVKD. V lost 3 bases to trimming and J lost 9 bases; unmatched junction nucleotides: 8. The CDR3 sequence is CATSDTRQGGVQYF. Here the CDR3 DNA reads TGTGCCACCAGTGATACAAGACAGGGGGGGGTGCAGTACTTC.

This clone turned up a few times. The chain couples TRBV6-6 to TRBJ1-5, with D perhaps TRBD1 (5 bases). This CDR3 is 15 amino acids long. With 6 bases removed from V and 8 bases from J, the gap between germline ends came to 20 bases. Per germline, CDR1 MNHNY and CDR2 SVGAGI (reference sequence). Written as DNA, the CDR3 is TGTGCCAGCAGACACTTGGGGGGGTCAATAGAGCCCCAGCATTTT. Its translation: CASRHLGGSIEPQHF.

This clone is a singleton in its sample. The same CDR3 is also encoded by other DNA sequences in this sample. The CDR3 loop reads CSASQGSRNEQFF. Here the CDR3 DNA reads TGCAGTGCTAGTCAGGGGAGTAGAAATGAGCAGTTCTTC. This chain connects TRBV20-1 to TRBJ2-1; weak D call: TRBD1 (6 bases). The CDR3 extends over 13 amino acids. Trimming removed 3 bases at V and 7 bases at J, with 13 bases between. The germline CDR1 and CDR2 sequences are DFQATT and SNEGSKA (reference sequence).